Listed here are 15 T cell receptor beta chains from one sample, sequenced in a study of cytomegalovirus exposure and HLA in healthy donors. It was with 60 Vbeta and 13 Jbeta primers that the PCR ran. The method was immunoSEQ multiplex PCR; TCRdb's version includes in-frame clones alone and lacks a portion of them. Among fewer than 250,000 clones, over 60% were seen once, and the ten largest hold approximately 2%. The sequenced material came from PBMCs. The origin of the receptors is a male donor in good health and CMV-seronegative.

The gene calls are TRBV9 and TRBJ1-1; D is perhaps TRBD1 (5 bases). V was cut by 2 bases and J by 3 bases, with 17 bases left in between. Germline V lookup: CDR1 SGDLS, CDR2 YYNGEE. The CDR3 is 16 amino acids. DNA for the CDR3: TGTGCCAGCAGCGTTGGGGGGAGTTTCTTGGACACTGAAGCTTTCTTT. Protein sequence: CASSVGGSFLDTEAFF. The variable domain in full, completed from reference TRBV9 and TRBJ1-1, reads DSGVTQTPKHLITATGQRVTLRCSPRSGDLSVYWYQQSLDQGLQFLIQYYNGEERAKGNILERFSAQQFPDLHSELNLSSLELGDSALYFCASSVGGSFLDTEAFFGQGTRLTVV.

The rearrangement joins TRBV5-1 to TRBJ2-7, with TRBD1 identical over 8 bases. CDR1 SGHRS and CDR2 YFSETQ come from the germline V gene. V shed 0 bases and J 0 bases; nucleotides not matched to a gene: 5. This CDR3 has 16 residues. The CDR3 nucleotides read TGCGCCAGCAGCTTGGGGGGACAGGATATCTCCTACGAGCAGTACTTC. This sequence encodes CASSLGGQDISYEQYF.

J is TRBJ2-2 and V is TRBV18, with TRBD2 matching over 9 bases. Germline V gene lookup returns CDR1 KGHSH and CDR2 LQKENI. The CDR3 is made up of 16 amino acids. J was trimmed by 6 bases and V by 2 bases; bases with no gene match: 7. The CDR3 nucleotides read TGTGCCAGCTCACCATTAGCGGGAGTCATGGCCGGGGAGCTGTTTTTT. It codes for CASSPLAGVMAGELFF.

The rearrangement links TRBV10-3 to TRBJ2-5; 7 bases are a match to TRBD2. The germline CDR1 and CDR2 sequences are ENHRY and SYGVKD. This CDR3 has 13 residues. V shed 6 bases and J 2 bases; nucleotides not matched to a gene: 3. CDR3 in DNA: TGTGCCATCAGCCAGCGGGAACAAGAGACCCAGTACTTC. Residues: CAISQREQETQYF.

This CDR3 is CAWSVRTVNEKLFF. Here the CDR3 DNA reads TGTGCCTGGAGTGTACGGACAGTCAATGAAAAACTGTTTTTT. The V call is TRBV30, the J call TRBJ1-4; D possibly corresponds to TRBD1 (6 bases). Germline values: CDR1 GTSNPN, CDR2 SVGIG (reference sequence). The CDR3 covers 14 residues. V lost 0 bases, J lost 5 bases, and 10 bases lay in between.

V usage is TRBV28 and J usage is TRBJ1-1, with TRBD1 matching 10 bases. Germline V CDR1 and CDR2: MDHEN, SYDVKM. Trimming took 5 bases from V and 4 from J; bases not matched to a gene: 10. The CDR3 runs 16 residues. DNA for the CDR3: TGTGCCAGCAGTCTGGACAGGGGGAAAGGAATCACTGAAGCTTTCTTT. Protein product: CASSLDRGKGITEAFF.

The chain employs TRBV19 and TRBJ1-2, with 7 bases fitting TRBD1. The CDR3 runs 13 residues. Per germline, CDR1 LNHDA and CDR2 SQIVND (reference sequence). Unmatched junction bases numbered 8, after V lost 5 bases and J lost 8 bases. The CDR3 DNA follows: TGTGCCAGTAGTCCAACAGGGGAGTGGGGCTACACCTTC. Protein sequence: CASSPTGEWGYTF.

For this clone: The sample contains more than one DNA sequence encoding this CDR3. This chain connects TRBV19 to TRBJ2-7, with D perhaps TRBD1 (5 bases). Germline V gene sequence: CDR1 LNHDA, CDR2 SQIVND (reference sequence). The CDR3 runs to 14 residues. V gave up 1 base and J gave up 4 bases, with 11 bases separating them. The CDR3 DNA reads as TGTGCCAGTAGTATAGGAAGGGGATCGTACGAGCAGTACTTC. The encoded protein is CASSIGRGSYEQYF. Based on the CDR3 plus reference TRBV19 and TRBJ2-7, the full variable domain is DGGITQSPKYLFRKEGQNVTLSCEQNLNHDAMYWYRQDPGQGLRLIYYSQIVNDFQKGDIAEGYSVSREKKESFPLTVTSAQKNPTAFYLCASSIGRGSYEQYFGPGTRLTVT.

The chain is built from TRBV29-1 and TRBJ1-1; weak D call: TRBD1 (6 bases). In germline, CDR1 is SQVTM, CDR2 ANQGSEA. V lost 4 bases and J lost 0, with 9 bases in between. There are 13 residues in the CDR3. The CDR3 loop is CSVGGHLNTEAFF. The DNA for the CDR3 is TGCAGCGTTGGGGGACACCTGAACACTGAAGCTTTCTTT.

The CDR3 loop is CASSLELLPGQGSGYTF. The DNA of the CDR3 is TGTGCCAGCAGCTTAGAACTACTCCCGGGACAGGGCTCTGGCTACACCTTC. The J gene is TRBJ1-2, the V gene TRBV11-2, with TRBD1 matching 9 bases. The length of the CDR3 is 17 residues. Germline V gene data show CDR1 as SGHAT and CDR2 as FQNNGV. The ends lost 0 bases at V and 7 bases at J; junction bases unmatched: 12.

This chain links TRBV13 with TRBJ2-7; a weak D match, TRBD1 (5 bases). The CDR3 spans 12 residues. Trimming took off 5 bases at V and 4 bases at J, with 9 bases between the two ends. Germline CDR1 reads PRHDT; CDR2 reads FYEKMQ (reference sequence). For the CDR3, the DNA is TGTGCCAGCAGCCTCGGACATTACGAGCAGTACTTC. Protein product: CASSLGHYEQYF. Using reference TRBV13 and TRBJ2-7 for the parts outside the CDR3, the full variable domain is AAGVIQSPRHLIKEKRETATLKCYPIPRHDTVYWYQQGPGQDPQFLISFYEKMQSDKGSIPDRFSAQQFSDYHSELNMSSLELGDSALYFCASSLGHYEQYFGPGTRLTVT.

The chain is built from TRBV19 and TRBJ2-2; possibly TRBD1 for D (6 bases). Germline CDR1 is LNHDA and CDR2 is SQIVND (reference sequence). V lost 7 bases and J lost 4, with 10 bases in between. The CDR3 has 13 residues. CDR3 DNA: TGTGCCAGTACCCGGGACACCACCGGGGAGCTGTTTTTT. It encodes CASTRDTTGELFF. The full variable domain, with the rest looked up from reference TRBV19 and TRBJ2-2, is DGGITQSPKYLFRKEGQNVTLSCEQNLNHDAMYWYRQDPGQGLRLIYYSQIVNDFQKGDIAEGYSVSREKKESFPLTVTSAQKNPTAFYLCASTRDTTGELFFGEGSRLTVL.

This chain's CDR3 is CASSYTSGRHEQYF. CDR3 nucleotides: TGTGCCAGCAGTTATACTAGCGGGAGACATGAGCAGTACTTC. V and J are TRBV27 and TRBJ2-7; TRBD2 matches at 11 bases. V shed 4 bases, J shed 7 bases, and the junction held 6 bases outside the gene matches. This CDR3 is 14 amino acids long. Looked up from germline, CDR1 is MNHEY and CDR2 is SMNVEV (reference sequence).

Turning to this clone: The junction departs from germline at one end; a sequencing error may be responsible. This chain uses TRBV20-1 with TRBJ2-3; D is ambiguous. CDR1 DFQATT and CDR2 SNEGSKA come from the germline V gene (reference sequence). The CDR3 covers 9 residues. CDR3 region: CSASYGGSF. The CDR3 DNA follows: TGCAGTGCTAGTTACGGCGGTAGTTTT.

The chain combines TRBV5-5 with TRBJ2-5, with 9 bases matching TRBD2. The CDR3 sequence is 15 residues long. The J segment lost 1 base and the V segment lost 0 bases, leaving 1 base of the junction unmatched. CDR1 is SGHKS, CDR2 YYEKEE, per germline (reference sequence). The CDR3 sequence: CASSLVSGGQETQYF. CDR3 nucleotide sequence: TGTGCCAGCAGCTTGGTTAGCGGGGGCCAAGAGACCCAGTACTTC.